Described below is a single T cell receptor (beta chain) sequence and its context. Its cognate antigen has yet to be identified. Per-base qualities were not stored, and no clone one base away is much larger. This record belongs to a study of blood T cell repertoires in COVID-19 (TCRdb year 2020). Regarding the study in general: Samples covering the acute and convalescent phases of COVID-19 were provided by collaborators in the United States, Italy and Spain. The prospective study material was composed of cDNA or gDNA derived from T cells, B-cell-depleted T cells, or PBMCs. Subjects who had been exposed to COVID-19, were actively infected with it, or had recovered from it provided the deeply sampled blood TCRbeta repertoires that made up the dataset. The repertoires were released in a freely available public database meant as a resource for research on the immune response to SARS-CoV-2. Samples came from the ongoing ImmuneRACE study (first 160 participants) plus 1,254 subjects from 6 global collaborators. The sample metadata nearly always contained a de-identified subject ID, COVID-19 status, age in years and sex. Where available, HLA class I and class II types were taken from metadata supplied by the sample provider and were not determined by assay-based typing. Overall study results and their limits: Clinical and demographic metadata were provided uncurated, with the amount varying by source and participant.

TCRbeta CDR3 regions were amplified from genomic DNA by means of the immunoSEQ Assay, a bias-controlled multiplex PCR. Concerning the study's data processing: The number of nucleated cells in each sample was estimated from the amplification of reference gene primers within the assay. To quantify the absolute abundance of each unique TCRbeta CDR3 rearrangement, sequence reads were collapsed and filtered. For each sample, productive Simpson clonality was calculated as the square root of Simpson's diversity index across productive rearrangements. TCRdb obtained this table from immuneACCESS and retained in-frame rearrangements with V and J assigned. These tables miss some clones; where compared with another copy, unresolved V genes account for less than half of the shortfall, and the remainder is unexplained. The DNA gave D and trimming, while V, J and clone size come from that table. The sample contains fewer than 250,000 clones, about 93% of them found a single time. The top ten clones comprise around 0.86% of the sample.

CDR1 and CDR2 are drawn from the germline V gene: MNHEY, SVGAGI. The V and J ends are trimmed by 9 bases and 0 bases, leaving 11 bases between them. Inclusive of the bounding cysteine and phenylalanine, the CDR3 is 14 residues long. Left in the record is the CDR3 DNA by itself, 42 bases read in frame from the first base. In Seattle, one collaborating source enrolled patients while the infection was active and tracked those patients longitudinally over the course of disease. Whole blood was collected in K2EDTA tubes by collaborating institutions according to the institutions' own protocols. For TCRbeta analysis, collaborators shipped samples as frozen whole blood, isolated PBMCs, or DNA extracted from either of those sample types.

Sequencing used peripheral blood. The TCR comes from a man aged 25-45 years with COVID-19, enrolled during active disease. The rearranged segments are TRBV6-5 and TRBJ1-4; matching of 5 bases hints at TRBD1 as the D gene. The DNA reads as follows: TGTGCCAGTGCCACGGGGGCAACTAATGAAAAACTGTTTTTT. The translation is CASATGATNEKLFF.